These T cell receptor beta chains were read from a single sample in a study of T cell responses to AZD1222 COVID-19 vaccine. The method was immunoSEQ multiplex PCR; TCRdb's version includes in-frame clones alone and lacks a portion of them. The sample consists of approximately 100,000 clones, around nine tenths of them appearing once. The sequenced sample was peripheral blood, obtained 28 days after the second AZD1222 dose. Receptors originate from an adult who received the AZD1222 COVID-19 vaccine. The CDR3 runs from the conserved cysteine through the conserved F or W. The D gene is left open where the match is weak. Only part of the rows carry a size: once, few, many, or a class if the clone is expanded.

CDR3 DNA: TGTGCCAGCAGTGACTTGCCTTCCTACGAGCAGTACTTC
CDR3 protein: CASSDLPSYEQYF
D gene: NA
V gene: TRBV2
clone size: NA
J gene: TRBJ2-7

CDR3 DNA: TGCGCCAGCAGAACAGGGGGCAACACCGGGGAGCTGTTTTTT
CDR3 protein: CASRTGGNTGELFF
D gene: TRBD1
V gene: TRBV10-2
clone size: NA
J gene: TRBJ2-2

CDR3 DNA: TGTGCCAGCTCAGCAAACGTCCCGGGTGGCGTCACGTTCGGGGAGCTGTTTTTT
CDR3 protein: CASSANVPGGVTFGELFF
D gene: NA
V gene: TRBV18
clone size: NA
J gene: TRBJ2-2

CDR3 DNA: TGTGCCAGCAGCCACGGCGGGGCCTACGAGCAGTACTTC
CDR3 protein: CASSHGGAYEQYF
D gene: NA
V gene: TRBV4-2
clone size: NA
J gene: TRBJ2-7

CDR3 DNA: TGTGCCAGCAGCCAAGCTCGGGGGGCCAATCAGCCCCAGCATTTT
CDR3 protein: CASSQARGANQPQHF
D gene: NA
V gene: TRBV3-1/TRBV3-2
clone size: once
J gene: TRBJ1-5

CDR3 DNA: TGCGCCAGCAGCCAAGCCGGGATCTTCTACGAGCAGTACTTC
CDR3 protein: CASSQAGIFYEQYF
D gene: NA
V gene: TRBV4-1
clone size: NA
J gene: TRBJ2-7

CDR3 DNA: TGCGCCAGCAGCCAGGATCGGACAGGGGGTGGGGATACGCAGTATTTT
CDR3 protein: CASSQDRTGGGDTQYF
D gene: TRBD1
V gene: TRBV4-1
clone size: NA
J gene: TRBJ2-3

CDR3 DNA: TGTGCCAGCCATGATTTAGGAGAGGAGACCCAGTACTTC
CDR3 protein: CASHDLGEETQYF
D gene: NA
V gene: TRBV27
clone size: NA
J gene: TRBJ2-5

CDR3 DNA: TGTGCCAGCAGTTTATGGTACAGCACAGATACGCAGTATTTT
CDR3 protein: CASSLWYSTDTQYF
D gene: NA
V gene: TRBV6-2/TRBV6-3
clone size: NA
J gene: TRBJ2-3

CDR3 DNA: TGTGCCAGCAGTTCGGACAGGAGGGCCTATGGCTACACCTTC
CDR3 protein: CASSSDRRAYGYTF
D gene: TRBD1
V gene: TRBV27
clone size: NA
J gene: TRBJ1-2

CDR3 DNA: TGTGCCAGCAGCCAAGACTTTTTCGGGAAGGGGGTAGGAGGAAACACCATATATTTT
CDR3 protein: CASSQDFFGKGVGGNTIYF
D gene: NA
V gene: TRBV14
clone size: NA
J gene: TRBJ1-3

CDR3 DNA: TGTGCCAGCAGCCCAAGTGGGAAGCGGGCTTTCTTT
CDR3 protein: CASSPSGKRAFF
D gene: NA
V gene: TRBV7-9
clone size: NA
J gene: TRBJ1-1

CDR3 DNA: TGTGCCAGCAATCGAAGGGGGGACACAAATTCACCCCTCCACTTT
CDR3 protein: CASNRRGDTNSPLHF
D gene: NA
V gene: TRBV11-2
clone size: NA
J gene: TRBJ1-6

CDR3 DNA: TGTGCCAGCAGCTTGCCTAGCGGGGGATATACGCAGTATTTT
CDR3 protein: CASSLPSGGYTQYF
D gene: TRBD2
V gene: TRBV13
clone size: NA
J gene: TRBJ2-3

CDR3 DNA: TGTGCCAGTGCTAGCGGTGACACCGGGGAGCTGTTTTTT
CDR3 protein: CASASGDTGELFF
D gene: TRBD2
V gene: TRBV19
clone size: NA
J gene: TRBJ2-2

CDR3 DNA: TGTGCCCTCGCAGCGGGGACCGCCACAGATACGCAGTATTTT
CDR3 protein: CALAAGTATDTQYF
D gene: TRBD2
V gene: TRBV10-3
clone size: NA
J gene: TRBJ2-3

CDR3 DNA: TGTGCCAGCAGTTACCATCGGACAGGGGGGAATCAGCCCCAGCATTTT
CDR3 protein: CASSYHRTGGNQPQHF
D gene: TRBD1
V gene: TRBV6-2/TRBV6-3
clone size: NA
J gene: TRBJ1-5

CDR3 DNA: TGCGCCAGCAGCTTGGCATACGGGGCCGGCAATGAGCAGTTCTTC
CDR3 protein: CASSLAYGAGNEQFF
D gene: NA
V gene: TRBV5-1
clone size: NA
J gene: TRBJ2-1

CDR3 DNA: TGTGCCAGTAGTATGGGCGGCTATGGCTACACCTTC
CDR3 protein: CASSMGGYGYTF
D gene: NA
V gene: TRBV19
clone size: once
J gene: TRBJ1-2

CDR3 DNA: TGCGCCAGCAGCCAAGACGACACGGGGTCCGACACTGAAGCTTTCTTT
CDR3 protein: CASSQDDTGSDTEAFF
D gene: NA
V gene: TRBV4-3
clone size: NA
J gene: TRBJ1-1

CDR3 DNA: TGTGCCAGCAGTTTAGGGGACCGTACCTATGGCTACACCTTC
CDR3 protein: CASSLGDRTYGYTF
D gene: NA
V gene: TRBV28
clone size: NA
J gene: TRBJ1-2

CDR3 DNA: TGTGCCAGCAGCTTCCAGGGGGTCGGTATGATCCATGAGCAGTTCTTC
CDR3 protein: CASSFQGVGMIHEQFF
D gene: TRBD1
V gene: TRBV7-3
clone size: NA
J gene: TRBJ2-1

CDR3 DNA: TGCGCCAGCAGCCAAGGGTCAGGGGGCGGAGAGCAGTACTTC
CDR3 protein: CASSQGSGGGEQYF
D gene: TRBD1
V gene: TRBV4-1
clone size: NA
J gene: TRBJ2-7

CDR3 DNA: TGTGCCATCAGTCAGGGACCCCCCTACGAGCAGTACTTC
CDR3 protein: CAISQGPPYEQYF
D gene: NA
V gene: TRBV10-3
clone size: NA
J gene: TRBJ2-7

CDR3 DNA: TGTGCCAGCAGTGAGGCCAGGGGACGAGAGGCTGAAGCTTTCTTT
CDR3 protein: CASSEARGREAEAFF
D gene: NA
V gene: TRBV6-1
clone size: NA
J gene: TRBJ1-1

CDR3 DNA: TGTGCCAGCAGTGTATCCCGGACAGTCAACACCGGGGAGCTGTTTTTT
CDR3 protein: CASSVSRTVNTGELFF
D gene: NA
V gene: TRBV6-4
clone size: NA
J gene: TRBJ2-2

CDR3 DNA: TGTGCCAGCAGTGCCAGACAGGGGGCTGGAAACACCATATATTTT
CDR3 protein: CASSARQGAGNTIYF
D gene: TRBD1
V gene: TRBV2
clone size: NA
J gene: TRBJ1-3

CDR3 DNA: TGTGCCAGCAGCCCTTTGGGTCGCTATGGCTACACCTTC
CDR3 protein: CASSPLGRYGYTF
D gene: NA
V gene: TRBV7-2
clone size: NA
J gene: TRBJ1-2

CDR3 DNA: TGCAGCGCCCGGACAGGGCCGGCCTACGAGCAGTACTTC
CDR3 protein: CSARTGPAYEQYF
D gene: TRBD1
V gene: TRBV29-1
clone size: NA
J gene: TRBJ2-7

CDR3 DNA: TGTGCCAGCAGCCCCGGGACACTCGGACGGGAGCAGTTCTTC
CDR3 protein: CASSPGTLGREQFF
D gene: NA
V gene: TRBV7-2
clone size: NA
J gene: TRBJ2-1

CDR3 DNA: TGTGCCAGCTTGTGGATCCGGGCCAAAGGCTACACCTTC
CDR3 protein: CASLWIRAKGYTF
D gene: NA
V gene: TRBV2
clone size: NA
J gene: TRBJ1-2

CDR3 DNA: TGTGCCAGCAGCTTAGCGAATAGATTTGGAAACACCATATATTTT
CDR3 protein: CASSLANRFGNTIYF
D gene: NA
V gene: TRBV7-9
clone size: NA
J gene: TRBJ1-3

CDR3 DNA: TGTGCCAGTACCGCAGGGACAGGGGCCTACGAGCAGTACTTC
CDR3 protein: CASTAGTGAYEQYF
D gene: TRBD1
V gene: TRBV19
clone size: NA
J gene: TRBJ2-7

CDR3 DNA: TGCGCCAGCAGCTTGGAGGCGGGACAACTAGCCCAGTACTTC
CDR3 protein: CASSLEAGQLAQYF
D gene: NA
V gene: TRBV5-1
clone size: NA
J gene: TRBJ2-5

CDR3 DNA: TGTGCCAGCGGGAAGGACAGATACAATCAGCCCCAGCATTTT
CDR3 protein: CASGKDRYNQPQHF
D gene: NA
V gene: TRBV2
clone size: NA
J gene: TRBJ1-5

CDR3 DNA: TGTGCCAGCAGCGGATTGCAGGGGGCTTCCGCTGAATCGAACTATGGCTACACCTTC
CDR3 protein: CASSGLQGASAESNYGYTF
D gene: TRBD1
V gene: TRBV9
clone size: once
J gene: TRBJ1-2

CDR3 DNA: TGTGCCAGCAGTTTACAGGCGGGCACTGAAGCTTTCTTT
CDR3 protein: CASSLQAGTEAFF
D gene: NA
V gene: TRBV12-3/TRBV12-4
clone size: NA
J gene: TRBJ1-1

CDR3 DNA: TGTGCCAGCTCACCTTCGGTAAGCACTGAAGCTTTCTTT
CDR3 protein: CASSPSVSTEAFF
D gene: NA
V gene: TRBV18
clone size: NA
J gene: TRBJ1-1

CDR3 DNA: TGCAGCGACCGAACAGCGAGCAATGAGCAGTTCTTC
CDR3 protein: CSDRTASNEQFF
D gene: NA
V gene: TRBV29-1
clone size: NA
J gene: TRBJ2-1

CDR3 DNA: TGTGCCATCCGACAGGGGGCCACTGAAGCTTTCTTT
CDR3 protein: CAIRQGATEAFF
D gene: TRBD1
V gene: TRBV6-6
clone size: NA
J gene: TRBJ1-1

CDR3 DNA: TGTGCCAGCAGCGTAGCGGGATCCCCTAACTATGGCTACACCTTC
CDR3 protein: CASSVAGSPNYGYTF
D gene: NA
V gene: TRBV9
clone size: NA
J gene: TRBJ1-2

CDR3 DNA: TGTGCCAGCAGTTTAGGGACAGGCCCTTTTGAAGCTTTCTTT
CDR3 protein: CASSLGTGPFEAFF
D gene: TRBD1
V gene: TRBV28
clone size: NA
J gene: TRBJ1-1

CDR3 DNA: TGTGCCAGCAGCCCTGGTTGGAGCTCCTACGAGCAGTACTTC
CDR3 protein: CASSPGWSSYEQYF
D gene: NA
V gene: TRBV7-9
clone size: NA
J gene: TRBJ2-7

CDR3 DNA: TGCAGCGTCCCTAGCGGGGGGTGGGCCGGGGAGCTGTTTTTT
CDR3 protein: CSVPSGGWAGELFF
D gene: TRBD2
V gene: TRBV29-1
clone size: NA
J gene: TRBJ2-2

CDR3 DNA: TGTGCCATCGGGGCGCAGGGTTCACCCCTCCACTTT
CDR3 protein: CAIGAQGSPLHF
D gene: NA
V gene: TRBV9
clone size: few
J gene: TRBJ1-6

CDR3 DNA: TGTGCCAGCAGCTTAGGCGCGGCGCCCTCCTATGGCTACACCTTC
CDR3 protein: CASSLGAAPSYGYTF
D gene: NA
V gene: TRBV7-2
clone size: NA
J gene: TRBJ1-2

CDR3 DNA: TGCGCCAGCAGCCATACACCCGCGAGGCGCGACTATGGCTACACCTTC
CDR3 protein: CASSHTPARRDYGYTF
D gene: NA
V gene: TRBV4-1
clone size: NA
J gene: TRBJ1-2

CDR3 DNA: TGCGCCAGCAGCTTAGAGGGCGATTTGGCCAAAAACATTCAGTACTTC
CDR3 protein: CASSLEGDLAKNIQYF
D gene: NA
V gene: TRBV5-1
clone size: NA
J gene: TRBJ2-4

CDR3 DNA: TGTGCCAGCAGCGTAGAGGGGACAGGGGAGCGCGAAAAACTGTTTTTT
CDR3 protein: CASSVEGTGEREKLFF
D gene: TRBD1
V gene: TRBV9
clone size: once
J gene: TRBJ1-4

CDR3 DNA: TGTGCCAGCAGCCCTCCGGGCAGGGACACCTACGAGCAGTACTTC
CDR3 protein: CASSPPGRDTYEQYF
D gene: NA
V gene: TRBV4-2
clone size: NA
J gene: TRBJ2-7

CDR3 DNA: TGCGCCAGCAGCTTGGAGGGAGACGATCGGCAAAAACTGTTTTTT
CDR3 protein: CASSLEGDDRQKLFF
D gene: NA
V gene: TRBV5-1
clone size: NA
J gene: TRBJ1-4

CDR3 DNA: TGTGCCAGCAGCCCCTGGGGGGCACGAGGAAATTCACCCCTCCACTTT
CDR3 protein: CASSPWGARGNSPLHF
D gene: NA
V gene: TRBV9
clone size: NA
J gene: TRBJ1-6

CDR3 DNA: TGTGCCAGCAGTCGGTGGCTCGCTAGCAATCAGCCCCAGCATTTT
CDR3 protein: CASSRWLASNQPQHF
D gene: NA
V gene: TRBV28
clone size: NA
J gene: TRBJ1-5

CDR3 DNA: TGTGCCAGCCGGCGGGACGACGGTTTCGGTGAGCAGTTCTTC
CDR3 protein: CASRRDDGFGEQFF
D gene: NA
V gene: TRBV6-4
clone size: NA
J gene: TRBJ2-1

CDR3 DNA: TGTGCCAGCTCACCAGAGAGATTGAACACTGAAGCTTTCTTT
CDR3 protein: CASSPERLNTEAFF
D gene: NA
V gene: TRBV18
clone size: NA
J gene: TRBJ1-1